This T cell receptor beta chain was sequenced in a study of CD8+ T cells in alopecia areata. As the sequencing template, cDNA was produced by extracting RNA and reverse transcribing it. Profiled with immunoSEQ multiplex PCR; TCRdb holds only in-frame clones, not every one. The repertoire holds more than 200,000 clones, with around 43% as singletons. Germline CDR1 and CDR2: SGHRS and YFSETQ. CDR3 size: 12 residues. Trimming stripped 4 bases from V and 0 bases from J, with 4 bases between. As to treatment: oral pan-JAK inhibitor, 5-10 mg twice daily. V usage is TRBV5-1 and J usage is TRBJ2-5; D unclear. This TCR was recovered from a human donor with alopecia areata. The source was CD4+ T cells sorted from blood, collected around week 37, from a patient treated with tofacitinib. The CDR3 reads CASSTYQETQYF. Written as DNA, the CDR3 is TGCGCCAGCAGCACCTACCAAGAGACCCAGTACTTC.